This T cell receptor (beta chain) was profiled in a study of blood T cell repertoires in COVID-19. Whole-study context: The United States, Italy and Spain supplied acute and convalescent COVID-19 samples. T cells, B-cell-depleted T cells, or PBMCs supplied cDNA or gDNA.

CDR1 and CDR2 (germline): KGHSH, LQKENI. V was cut by 3 bases and J by 8 bases, with 10 bases left in between. The CDR3 spans 12 residues. The authors' processing: Amplification with reference gene primers provided the estimates of nucleated cell counts. Assay used: immunoSEQ multiplex PCR; TCRdb lists only in-frame clones, some missing. V, J and clone size are taken as reported in that table, and D and trimming were inferred from the DNA itself. The table lists under 150,000 clones, around 80% of them singletons. The sequence was collected from a man in his sixties with active or convalescent COVID-19. Material: peripheral blood. The chain recombines TRBV18 with TRBJ1-2, with no clear D. In DNA form, the CDR3 reads TGTGCCAGCTCACCCGGCGGTGGGGGCTACACCTTC. Its translation: CASSPGGGGYTF.